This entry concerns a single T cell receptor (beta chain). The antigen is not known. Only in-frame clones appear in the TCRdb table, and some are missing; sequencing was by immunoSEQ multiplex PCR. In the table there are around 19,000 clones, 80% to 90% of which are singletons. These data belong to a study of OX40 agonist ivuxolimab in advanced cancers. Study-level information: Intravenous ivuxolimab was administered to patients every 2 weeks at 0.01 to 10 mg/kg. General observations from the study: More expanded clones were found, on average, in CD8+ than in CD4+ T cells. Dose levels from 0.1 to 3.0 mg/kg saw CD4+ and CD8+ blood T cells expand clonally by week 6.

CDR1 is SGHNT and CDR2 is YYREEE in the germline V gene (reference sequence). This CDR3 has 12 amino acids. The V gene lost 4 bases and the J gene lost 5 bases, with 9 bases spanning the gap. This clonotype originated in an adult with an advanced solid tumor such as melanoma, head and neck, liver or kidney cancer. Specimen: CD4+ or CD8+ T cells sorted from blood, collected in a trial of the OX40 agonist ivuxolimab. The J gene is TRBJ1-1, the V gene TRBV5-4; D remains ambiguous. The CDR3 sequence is CASSGNRTEAFF. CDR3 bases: TGTGCCAGCAGCGGAAATAGAACTGAAGCTTTCTTT. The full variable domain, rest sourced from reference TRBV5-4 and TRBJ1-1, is ETGVTQSPTHLIKTRGQQVTLRCSSQSGHNTVSWYQQALGQGPQFIFQYYREEENGRGNFPPRFSGLQFPNYSSELNVNALELDDSALYLCASSGNRTEAFFGQGTRLTVV.